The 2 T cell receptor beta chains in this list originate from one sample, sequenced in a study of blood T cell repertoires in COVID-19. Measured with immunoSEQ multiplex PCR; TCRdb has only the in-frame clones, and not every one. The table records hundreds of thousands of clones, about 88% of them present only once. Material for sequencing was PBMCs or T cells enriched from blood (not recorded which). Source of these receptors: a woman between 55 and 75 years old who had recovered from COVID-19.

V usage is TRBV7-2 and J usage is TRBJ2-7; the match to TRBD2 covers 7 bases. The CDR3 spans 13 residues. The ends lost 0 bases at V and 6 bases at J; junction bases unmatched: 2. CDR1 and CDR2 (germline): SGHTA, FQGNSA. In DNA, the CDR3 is TGTGCCAGCAGCTTAGCACTAGCGACCGAGCAGTACGTC. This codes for CASSLALATEQYV.

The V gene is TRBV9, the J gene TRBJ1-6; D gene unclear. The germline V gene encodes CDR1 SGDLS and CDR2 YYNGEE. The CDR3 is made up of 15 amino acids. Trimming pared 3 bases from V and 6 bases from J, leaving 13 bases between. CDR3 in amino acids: CASSAGSFLNSPLHF. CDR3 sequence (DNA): TGTGCCAGCAGCGCCGGGTCCTTCCTTAATTCACCCCTCCACTTT. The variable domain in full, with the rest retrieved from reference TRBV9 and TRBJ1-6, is DSGVTQTPKHLITATGQRVTLRCSPRSGDLSVYWYQQSLDQGLQFLIQYYNGEERAKGNILERFSAQQFPDLHSELNLSSLELGDSALYFCASSAGSFLNSPLHFGNGTRLTVT.